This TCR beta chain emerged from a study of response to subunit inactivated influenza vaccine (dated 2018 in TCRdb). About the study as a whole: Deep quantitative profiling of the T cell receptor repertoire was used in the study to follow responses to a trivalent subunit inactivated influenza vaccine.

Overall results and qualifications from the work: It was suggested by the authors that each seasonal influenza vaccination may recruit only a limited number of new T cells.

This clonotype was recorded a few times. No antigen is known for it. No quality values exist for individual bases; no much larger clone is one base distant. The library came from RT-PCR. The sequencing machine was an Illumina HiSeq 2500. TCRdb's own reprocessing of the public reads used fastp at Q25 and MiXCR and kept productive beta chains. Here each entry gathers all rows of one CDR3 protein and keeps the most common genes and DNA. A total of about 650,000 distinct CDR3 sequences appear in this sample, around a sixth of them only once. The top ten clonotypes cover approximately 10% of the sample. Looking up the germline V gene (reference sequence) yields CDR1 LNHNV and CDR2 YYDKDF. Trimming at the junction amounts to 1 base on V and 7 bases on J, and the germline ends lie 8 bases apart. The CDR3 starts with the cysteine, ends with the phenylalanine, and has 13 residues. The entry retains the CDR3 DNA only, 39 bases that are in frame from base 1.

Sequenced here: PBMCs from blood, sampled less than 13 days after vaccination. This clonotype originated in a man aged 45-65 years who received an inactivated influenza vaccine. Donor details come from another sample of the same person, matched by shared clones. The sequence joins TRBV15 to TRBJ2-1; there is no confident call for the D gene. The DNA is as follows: TGTGCCACCAGCAGAGTAAAAGTGAATGAGCAGTTCTTC. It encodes CATSRVKVNEQFF.